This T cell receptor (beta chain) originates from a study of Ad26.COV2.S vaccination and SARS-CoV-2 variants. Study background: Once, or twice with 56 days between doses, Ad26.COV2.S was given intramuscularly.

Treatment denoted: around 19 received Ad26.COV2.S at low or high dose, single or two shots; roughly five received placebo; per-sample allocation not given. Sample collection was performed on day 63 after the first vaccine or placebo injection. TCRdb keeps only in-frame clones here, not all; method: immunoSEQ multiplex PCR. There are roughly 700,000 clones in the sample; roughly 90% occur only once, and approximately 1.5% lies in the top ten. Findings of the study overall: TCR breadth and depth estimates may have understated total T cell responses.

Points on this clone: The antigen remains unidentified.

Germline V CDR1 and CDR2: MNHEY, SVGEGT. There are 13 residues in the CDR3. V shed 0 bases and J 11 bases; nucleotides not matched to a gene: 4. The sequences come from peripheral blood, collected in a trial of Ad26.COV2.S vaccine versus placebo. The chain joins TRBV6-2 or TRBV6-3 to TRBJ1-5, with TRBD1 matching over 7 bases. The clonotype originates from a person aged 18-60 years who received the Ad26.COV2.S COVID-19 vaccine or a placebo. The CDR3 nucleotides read TGTGCCAGCAGTTACTCGACTGGACAGGCCCAGCATTTT. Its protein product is CASSYSTGQAQHF.